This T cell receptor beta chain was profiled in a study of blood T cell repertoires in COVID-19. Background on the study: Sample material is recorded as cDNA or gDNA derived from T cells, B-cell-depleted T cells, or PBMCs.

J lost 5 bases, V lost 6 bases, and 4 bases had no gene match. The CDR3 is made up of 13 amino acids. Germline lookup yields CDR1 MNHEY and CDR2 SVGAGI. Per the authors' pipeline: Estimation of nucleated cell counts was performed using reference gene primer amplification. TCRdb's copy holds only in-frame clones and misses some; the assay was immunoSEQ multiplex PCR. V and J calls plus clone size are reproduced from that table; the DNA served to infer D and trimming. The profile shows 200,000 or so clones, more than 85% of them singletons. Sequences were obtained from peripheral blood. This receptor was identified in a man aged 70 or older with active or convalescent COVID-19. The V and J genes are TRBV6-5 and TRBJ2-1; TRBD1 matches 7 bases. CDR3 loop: CASRGTANNEQFF. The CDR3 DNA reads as TGTGCCAGCAGAGGGACAGCAAACAATGAGCAGTTCTTC.